The 17 T cell receptor beta chains in this list originate from one sample, sequenced in a study of blood T cell repertoires in COVID-19. Sequencing was performed with immunoSEQ multiplex PCR; in TCRdb, only in-frame clones are kept and a portion is missing. This table holds about 310,000 clones, roughly 86% found once. The sample was PBMCs or T cells enriched from blood (not recorded which). Every receptor here comes from a woman in her late teens or twenties who had recovered from COVID-19.

The rearrangement links TRBV9 to TRBJ2-5; 10 positions agree with TRBD2. V gave up 2 bases and J gave up 2 bases; unmatched junction bases: 15. Per the germline V gene, CDR1 is SGDLS and CDR2 is YYNGEE. The length of the CDR3 is 19 residues. CDR3 bases: TGTGCCAGCAGCGTTAACCCCCTACTAGCTAGCGGGGGACAAGAGACCCAGTACTTC. Its translation is CASSVNPLLASGGQETQYF.

The rearrangement joins TRBV5-1 to TRBJ2-7, with a possible D match to TRBD1 (5 bases). V was shortened by 0 bases and J by 7 bases, with 14 bases between the two germline ends. This CDR3 region has 14 residues. CDR1 SGHRS and CDR2 YFSETQ come from the germline V gene. The CDR3 bases are TGCGCCAGCAGCTTGGTTGCAGGGTCGGGTGAGCAGTACTTC. Residues: CASSLVAGSGEQYF.

This clone was found once. The chain carries TRBV4-2 and TRBJ1-2, with D maybe TRBD1 (5 bases). This CDR3 is 15 amino acids long. Trimming left V 0 bases short and J 4 bases short, with 12 bases between. The V gene's germline CDR1 is LGHNA and CDR2 YNFKEQ. CDR3 DNA sequence: TGTGCCAGCAGCCAAGAGAATAAAAGGGGCTATGGCTACACCTTC. It translates to CASSQENKRGYGYTF.

This clone was observed a single time. The rearrangement links TRBV7-2 to TRBJ2-3; 8 bases line up with TRBD1. This CDR3 region has 13 residues. With V trimmed by 5 bases and J by 8 bases, 6 bases remained unmatched. Germline V lookup: CDR1 SGHTA, CDR2 FQGNSA. The CDR3 DNA is TGTGCCAGCAGCCAGCGGACAGGGTTTACGCAGTATTTT. As protein: CASSQRTGFTQYF. The full variable domain, rest sourced from reference TRBV7-2 and TRBJ2-3, is GAGVSQSPSNKVTEKGKDVELRCDPISGHTALYWYRQSLGQGLEFLIYFQGNSAPDKSGLPSDRFSAERTGGSVSTLTIQRTQQEDSAVYLCASSQRTGFTQYFGPGTRLTVL.

The chain recombines TRBV9 with TRBJ1-6; TRBD1 matches 7 bases. The J segment lost 13 bases and the V segment lost 3 bases, leaving 4 bases of the junction unmatched. The CDR3 contains 12 residues. CDR1 and CDR2 from the germline V gene are SGDLS and YYNGEE. CDR3 sequence: CASSATGTPLHF. CDR3 DNA sequence: TGTGCCAGCAGCGCGACAGGGACCCCCCTCCACTTT.

V is TRBV10-3 and J is TRBJ1-4; 8 bases match TRBD1. With V trimmed by 10 bases and J by 2 bases, 3 bases remained unmatched. This CDR3 spans 13 amino acids. Germline assignment: CDR1 ENHRY and CDR2 SYGVKD. CDR3 amino acids: CATRTGTNEKLFF. The CDR3, as DNA: TGTGCCACACGGACAGGGACTAATGAAAAACTGTTTTTT.

This sequence joins TRBV20-1 and TRBJ2-1; D is ambiguous. Germline-derived CDR1 and CDR2 are DFQATT and SNEGSKA (reference sequence). This CDR3 region has 11 residues. The V end lost 1 base, the J end lost 7 bases, and 5 bases lay between the germline ends. The CDR3 DNA is TGCAGTGCTAGAGCCGGGAATGAGCAGTTCTTC. As protein: CSARAGNEQFF.

The chain combines TRBV9 with TRBJ2-2; TRBD2 matches at 7 bases. Germline CDR1 and CDR2: SGDLS and YYNGEE. This CDR3 spans 14 amino acids. Trimming at V came to 5 bases and at J to 5 bases, leaving 6 bases not matched to a gene. Here the CDR3 DNA reads TGTGCCAGCAGAGGTAGCGGGCCTACCGGGGAGCTGTTTTTT. It specifies CASRGSGPTGELFF.

The genes are TRBV19 and TRBJ2-5; D not resolved. The CDR3 loop spans 14 amino acids. V lost 3 bases and J lost 5, with 13 bases in between. Germline V gene sequence: CDR1 LNHDA, CDR2 SQIVND (reference sequence). The DNA for the CDR3 is TGTGCCAGTAGTATTGCCGTCTCGAGGGAGACCCAGTACTTC. Protein: CASSIAVSRETQYF.

This clone was recorded once. This rearrangement joins TRBV27 to TRBJ1-1, with D hard to call. Per the germline V gene, CDR1 is MNHEY and CDR2 is SMNVEV (reference sequence). Trimming shortened V by 3 bases and J by 1 base, and 9 bases separated the two germline ends. CDR3 length: 14 residues. The CDR3 region is CASSFNRANTEAFF. The CDR3 bases are TGTGCCAGCAGTTTCAACAGAGCGAACACTGAAGCTTTCTTT.

V gene TRBV9 combines with J gene TRBJ1-6, with a tentative D call TRBD1 (6 bases). V shed 4 bases and J shed 9 bases, with 14 bases lying between them. Germline CDR1 and CDR2: SGDLS and YYNGEE. The CDR3 has 14 amino acids. CDR3 nucleotides: TGTGCCAGCAGCCTGACTACGACAGGTTCACCCCTCCACTTT. Translating it yields CASSLTTTGSPLHF. The full variable domain, rest sourced from reference TRBV9 and TRBJ1-6, is DSGVTQTPKHLITATGQRVTLRCSPRSGDLSVYWYQQSLDQGLQFLIQYYNGEERAKGNILERFSAQQFPDLHSELNLSSLELGDSALYFCASSLTTTGSPLHFGNGTRLTVT.

In DNA form, the CDR3 reads TGTGCCAGCAGCGTAGGGCCTAGCGGGTTCTCCTACAATGAGCAGTTCTTC. Translating it yields CASSVGPSGFSYNEQFF. The chain carries TRBV9 and TRBJ2-1, with 8 bases fitting TRBD2. The CDR3 extends over 17 amino acids. J lost 0 bases, V lost 0 bases, and 5 bases had no gene match. Germline loops: CDR1 SGDLS, CDR2 YYNGEE. Variable domain in full (rest from reference TRBV9 and TRBJ2-1): DSGVTQTPKHLITATGQRVTLRCSPRSGDLSVYWYQQSLDQGLQFLIQYYNGEERAKGNILERFSAQQFPDLHSELNLSSLELGDSALYFCASSVGPSGFSYNEQFFGPGTRLTVL.

V is TRBV5-1 and J is TRBJ2-7; perhaps TRBD1 as D (6 bases). The CDR3 is 13 residues long. Germline V gene lookup returns CDR1 SGHRS and CDR2 YFSETQ. Trimming took off 4 bases at V and 5 bases at J, with 13 bases between the two ends. The CDR3 coding sequence is TGCGCCAGCAGCCCCCCTACAGGGCACGAGCAGTACTTC. Translation: CASSPPTGHEQYF.

The chain carries TRBV6-1 and TRBJ2-7; TRBD1 agrees at 9 bases. V trimming: 2 bases; J trimming: 3 bases; junction bases outside the gene matches: 5. Germline CDR1 reads MNHNS; CDR2 reads SASEGT. The CDR3 consists of 15 residues. In DNA, the CDR3 is TGTGCCAGCAGTGAAAGGGGGGACAGGGACTACGAGCAGTACTTC. Protein: CASSERGDRDYEQYF.

The V and J genes are TRBV5-6 and TRBJ2-7; the D gene is possibly TRBD1 (5 bases). V was trimmed by 1 base and J by 4 bases, leaving 18 bases between them. The CDR3 has 16 residues. From germline, CDR1 is SGHDT and CDR2 YYEEEE. As DNA, the CDR3 is TGTGCCAGCAGCTTGATATGGGGCTCCGGGTGGTACGAGCAGTACTTC. Translation gives CASSLIWGSGWYEQYF.

V usage is TRBV3-1 (or the pseudogene TRBV3-2) and J usage is TRBJ1-2, with D perhaps TRBD1 (5 bases). Germline lookup yields CDR1 LGHDT and CDR2 YNNKEL (reference sequence). Trimming took 5 bases from V and 7 from J, leaving 14 bases between them. This CDR3 has 13 residues. The CDR3 DNA sequence: TGTGCCAGCAGCGGGGGGTACGTCGGTGGCTACACCTTC. Residues: CASSGGYVGGYTF.

This clone was detected a few times. Other DNA sequences from this sample encode an identical CDR3 as well. The chain employs TRBV6-2 or TRBV6-3 and TRBJ1-1; D is unclear. The germline CDR1 and CDR2 sequences are MNHEY and SVGEGT. This CDR3 is 14 amino acids long. Trimming took off 0 bases at V and 1 base at J, with 6 bases between the two ends. CDR3 sequence: CASSYSAENTEAFF. The DNA of the CDR3 is TGTGCCAGCAGTTACTCTGCGGAGAACACTGAAGCTTTCTTT.